These T cell receptor beta chains were read from a single sample in a study of OX40 agonist ivuxolimab in advanced cancers. The table came from immunoSEQ multiplex PCR; TCRdb's copy has only in-frame clones and leaves some out. Among 40,000 to 60,000 clones listed, about nine tenths were seen once. Sequenced here: CD4+ or CD8+ T cells sorted from blood, sampled in a trial of the OX40 agonist ivuxolimab. The source is an adult with an advanced solid tumor such as melanoma, head and neck, liver or kidney cancer. CDR3s include the opening cysteine and the closing phenylalanine or tryptophan. A D gene is named only where the DNA matches it firmly. For some rows the clone size is stated as once, few or many, or as a class when expanded; others skip it.

D	size	J	V	DNA	CDR3
-	-	TRBJ2-1	TRBV2	TGTGCCAGCAGAAAGGCGGACAATGAGCAGTTCTTC	CASRKADNEQFF
-	-	TRBJ1-5	TRBV19	TGTGCCAGTAGTAGACAGGATAATCAGCCCCAGCATTTT	CASSRQDNQPQHF
-	-	TRBJ1-1	TRBV10-1	TGCGCCAGCAGTGAGCACCGGGGGCTCAACACTGAAGCTTTCTTT	CASSEHRGLNTEAFF
-	-	TRBJ1-4	TRBV18	TGTGCCAGCTCATCGGACGGAACTAATGAAAAACTGTTTTTT	CASSSDGTNEKLFF
-	-	TRBJ1-1	TRBV28	TGTGCCAGCCGGTCTTTCGGGACTGTGAACACTGAAGCTTTCTTT	CASRSFGTVNTEAFF
-	-	TRBJ2-3	TRBV19	TGTGCCAGTAGTGGATACAGGGAACCCGGGGGACCTAATACGCAGTATTTT	CASSGYREPGGPNTQYF
-	-	TRBJ1-2	TRBV6-1	TGTGCCAGCAGTGCCACCGGGAACTATGGCTACACCTTC	CASSATGNYGYTF
-	-	TRBJ2-5	TRBV9	TGTGCCAGCAGCGTAGCCTCGGGCTTTCAGCAAGAGACCCAGTACTTC	CASSVASGFQQETQYF
TRBD1	once	TRBJ2-6	TRBV28	TGTGCCAGCAGTTTCGGGACAGGGGTTTCGGGCGGGGCCAACGTCCTGACTTTC	CASSFGTGVSGGANVLTF
-	-	TRBJ2-3	TRBV5-4	TGTGCCAGCAGCTTGGGAGGATCTCTGAGCACAGATACGCAGTATTTT	CASSLGGSLSTDTQYF
-	-	TRBJ1-1	TRBV11-2	TGTGCCAGCAGCGCCATCGGGCACAACACTGAAGCTTTCTTT	CASSAIGHNTEAFF
TRBD1	-	TRBJ1-6	TRBV19	TGTGCCAGTAGTAAGGAAAACAGGGGAATCTCCTATAATTCACCCCTCCACTTT	CASSKENRGISYNSPLHF
-	-	TRBJ1-2	TRBV9	TGTGCCAGCAGCTTGGACGGTGACTATGGCTACACCTTC	CASSLDGDYGYTF
-	once	TRBJ1-2	TRBV27	TGTGCCAGCAGTCCCCGCCAGTCCCTTTCCCTCGTTAACTATGGCTACACCTTC	CASSPRQSLSLVNYGYTF
-	-	TRBJ2-7	TRBV10-3	TGTGCCATCAGTGAGGGGCCAGAGCCCTACGAGCAGTACTTC	CAISEGPEPYEQYF
-	-	TRBJ1-4	TRBV15	TGTGCCACCAGCAGAGATTTGACTAATGAAAAACTGTTTTTT	CATSRDLTNEKLFF
-	-	TRBJ1-3	TRBV5-6	TGTGCCAGCAGCACGGACAGCACCTTAGGTGGAAACACCATATATTTT	CASSTDSTLGGNTIYF
-	-	TRBJ2-3	TRBV2	TGTGCCAGCAGTGGGGGGGCCGGGGATACGCAGTATTTT	CASSGGAGDTQYF
-	once	TRBJ2-1	TRBV29-1	TGCAGCACCCTCACCCCGCTCTACAATGAGCAGTTCTTC	CSTLTPLYNEQFF
-	-	TRBJ2-5	TRBV28	TGTGCCAGCAGTTTCCAGGACAGTAAAGGGACCCAGTACTTC	CASSFQDSKGTQYF
TRBD1	-	TRBJ2-7	TRBV5-1	TGCGCCAGCAGCTCGATACAGGGGGCCTACGAGCAGTACTTC	CASSSIQGAYEQYF
-	-	TRBJ2-6	TRBV7-3	TGTGCCAGCAGCTTTGGAAGCTCTGGGGCCAACGTCCTGACTTTC	CASSFGSSGANVLTF
-	-	TRBJ2-5	TRBV18	TGTGCCAGCTCAGGGGACCAAGAGACCCAGTACTTC	CASSGDQETQYF
-	-	TRBJ1-6	TRBV4-2	TGTGCCAGCAGGGGGGCAGCGAATTCACCCCTCCACTTT	CASRGAANSPLHF
-	-	TRBJ1-5	TRBV28	TGTGCCAGCAGTTTCGGATATCAGCCCCAGCATTTT	CASSFGYQPQHF